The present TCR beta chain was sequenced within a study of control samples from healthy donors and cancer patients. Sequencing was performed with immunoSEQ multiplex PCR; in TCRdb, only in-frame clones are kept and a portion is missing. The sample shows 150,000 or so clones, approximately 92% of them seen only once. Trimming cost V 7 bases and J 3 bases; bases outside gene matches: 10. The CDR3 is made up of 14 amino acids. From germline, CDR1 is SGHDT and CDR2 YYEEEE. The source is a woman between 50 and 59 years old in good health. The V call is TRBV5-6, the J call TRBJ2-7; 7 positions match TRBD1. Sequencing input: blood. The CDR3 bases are TGTGCCAGCGAGAGGGGGACAGCATTCTACGAGCAGTACTTC. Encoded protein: CASERGTAFYEQYF.